A selection of T cell receptor beta chains follows, all from one sample in a study of blood T cell repertoires in COVID-19. Using immunoSEQ multiplex PCR, the repertoire was profiled, and TCRdb retains in-frame clones only, with some absent. The sample lists 150,000 to 200,000 clones; 80% to 90% were seen once. The sequencing input was peripheral blood. The receptors originated from a woman aged 80 or over with acute or convalescent COVID-19. The CDR3 runs from the conserved cysteine through the conserved F or W. The order of the fields is V gene, D gene, clone size, J gene, CDR3 protein, CDR3 DNA. A D gene is named only where the DNA matches it firmly. Size values are once, few and many counts, or a class for expanded clones, and some rows have none.

TRBV19	TRBD2	NA	TRBJ2-1	CASSEGLAGVNEQFF	TGTGCCAGTAGTGAGGGACTAGCGGGGGTTAATGAGCAGTTCTTC
TRBV2	NA	NA	TRBJ1-5	CASNILPRGNQPQHF	TGTGCCAGCAATATCCTTCCCCGTGGCAATCAGCCCCAGCATTTT
TRBV11-2	TRBD2	NA	TRBJ2-3	CASRVSGGQSTDTQYF	TGTGCCAGCAGGGTTAGCGGGGGACAGAGCACAGATACGCAGTATTTT
TRBV7-9	TRBD2	few	TRBJ2-1	CASRDPRAGGPVEQFF	TGTGCCAGCAGGGATCCCAGAGCGGGAGGGCCTGTTGAGCAGTTCTTC
TRBV5-1	TRBD1	NA	TRBJ1-6	CASSPATGNNSPLHF	TGCGCCAGCAGCCCGGCGACAGGGAATAATTCACCCCTCCACTTT
TRBV27	NA	NA	TRBJ1-3	CASSLEGPLSGNTIYF	TGTGCCAGCAGTTTAGAGGGCCCGCTCTCTGGAAACACCATATATTTT
TRBV6-6	TRBD1	NA	TRBJ1-1	CASSDRDRGPPEAFF	TGTGCCAGCAGTGACCGGGACAGGGGGCCACCTGAAGCTTTCTTT
TRBV4-3	TRBD1	once	TRBJ2-7	CASSPWTGTGYEQYF	TGCGCCAGCAGCCCCTGGACAGGGACAGGCTACGAGCAGTACTTC
TRBV4-2	TRBD2	few	TRBJ2-2	CASSQDNLAGGYTGELFF	TGTGCCAGCAGCCAAGATAATCTAGCGGGGGGATACACCGGGGAGCTGTTTTTT
TRBV28	NA	NA	TRBJ1-1	CASVPTGMNTEAFF	TGTGCCAGTGTACCGACAGGCATGAACACTGAAGCTTTCTTT
TRBV3-1/TRBV3-2	TRBD2	NA	TRBJ2-1	CASSPGLAGRSYNEQFF	TGTGCCAGCAGCCCTGGACTAGCGGGAAGATCCTACAATGAGCAGTTCTTC
TRBV7-6	TRBD2	once	TRBJ2-1	CASSLVFTLAGGNEQFF	TGTGCCAGCAGCTTAGTCTTCACCCTAGCGGGGGGCAATGAGCAGTTCTTC
TRBV10-3	NA	NA	TRBJ2-7	CAIRPGTLSSYEQYF	TGTGCCATCAGGCCCGGGACTTTGAGCTCCTACGAGCAGTACTTC
TRBV6-4	TRBD2	NA	TRBJ2-3	CASSAGTRSTDTQYF	TGTGCCAGCAGTGCGGGGACTAGAAGCACAGATACGCAGTATTTT
TRBV6-5	TRBD2	NA	TRBJ2-1	CASSYTESLAGVILFF	TGTGCCAGCAGTTACACCGAGTCCTTAGCGGGAGTAATTTTGTTCTTC
TRBV6-5	NA	NA	TRBJ2-7	CASRSDILSYEQYF	TGTGCCAGCAGATCGGACATTCTCTCCTACGAGCAGTACTTC
TRBV29-1	TRBD2	NA	TRBJ2-1	CSVGQTSGSRLVEQFF	TGCAGCGTTGGGCAGACTAGCGGGAGCAGGTTAGTTGAGCAGTTCTTC
TRBV6-5	NA	few	TRBJ1-2	CASSYHQGPAYGYTF	TGTGCCAGCAGTTACCATCAGGGGCCGGCCTATGGCTACACCTTC